This is a list of T cell receptor beta chains from one sample in a study of cytomegalovirus exposure and HLA in healthy donors. Repertoires were generated with immunoSEQ multiplex PCR, while TCRdb's copy carries only in-frame clones and drops some. The sample shows over 95,000 clones, over 75% of them seen only once. Specimen: PBMCs. The receptors derive from a man between 35 and 55 years old in good health and CMV-seronegative. CDR3s include the opening cysteine and the closing phenylalanine or tryptophan. The D gene is left open where the match is weak. A clone size is listed for some rows: how often the clone was seen (once, few, many), or a class if it is expanded.

D gene: .; V gene: TRBV7-9; clone size: .; J gene: TRBJ1-1; CDR3 protein: CASSLMVSTEAFF; CDR3 DNA: TGTGCCAGCAGCTTAATGGTCAGCACTGAAGCTTTCTTT
D gene: TRBD1; V gene: TRBV28; clone size: few; J gene: TRBJ1-5; CDR3 protein: CASSSLGQGGYQPQHF; CDR3 DNA: TGTGCCAGCAGTTCCCTGGGACAGGGTGGATATCAGCCCCAGCATTTT
D gene: TRBD1; V gene: TRBV30; clone size: .; J gene: TRBJ1-5; CDR3 protein: CAWSRQGNRPQHF; CDR3 DNA: TGTGCCTGGAGTCGACAGGGGAATCGGCCCCAGCATTTT
D gene: .; V gene: TRBV7-2; clone size: .; J gene: TRBJ2-7; CDR3 protein: CASSLVETYEQYF; CDR3 DNA: TGTGCCAGCAGCTTAGTAGAGACCTACGAGCAGTACTTC
D gene: .; V gene: TRBV7-2; clone size: .; J gene: TRBJ2-2; CDR3 protein: CASSAGTLNTGELFF; CDR3 DNA: TGTGCCAGCAGCGCCGGGACTCTGAACACCGGGGAGCTGTTTTTT
D gene: TRBD1; V gene: TRBV7-9; clone size: .; J gene: TRBJ1-4; CDR3 protein: CASSSWTGPEKLFF; CDR3 DNA: TGTGCCAGCAGCTCATGGACAGGGCCCGAAAAACTGTTTTTT
D gene: .; V gene: TRBV5-1; clone size: once; J gene: TRBJ2-3; CDR3 protein: CASSSSTDTQYF; CDR3 DNA: TGCGCCAGCAGCTCGAGCACAGATACGCAGTATTTT
D gene: TRBD1; V gene: TRBV5-1; clone size: .; J gene: TRBJ1-1; CDR3 protein: CASSILQGAGSTEAFF; CDR3 DNA: TGCGCCAGCAGCATTCTACAGGGGGCGGGGAGCACTGAAGCTTTCTTT
D gene: TRBD1; V gene: TRBV10-1; clone size: .; J gene: TRBJ2-2; CDR3 protein: CASRPKRTRQGNTGELFF; CDR3 DNA: TGCGCCAGCCGTCCGAAAAGGACCCGACAGGGGAACACCGGGGAGCTGTTTTTT
D gene: TRBD1; V gene: TRBV19; clone size: .; J gene: TRBJ2-7; CDR3 protein: CASSMAGQGQYEQYF; CDR3 DNA: TGTGCCAGTAGTATGGCGGGACAGGGGCAATACGAGCAGTACTTC
D gene: TRBD1; V gene: TRBV2; clone size: .; J gene: TRBJ2-5; CDR3 protein: CASSERQGKETQYF; CDR3 DNA: TGTGCCAGCAGTGAAAGACAGGGAAAAGAGACCCAGTACTTC
D gene: TRBD1; V gene: TRBV6-1; clone size: .; J gene: TRBJ2-7; CDR3 protein: CASSVGQGPSYEQYF; CDR3 DNA: TGTGCCAGCAGTGTGGGACAGGGGCCATCCTACGAGCAGTACTTC
D gene: .; V gene: TRBV18; clone size: .; J gene: TRBJ1-3; CDR3 protein: CASSPQDSYSGNTIYF; CDR3 DNA: TGTGCCAGCTCACCACAGGACAGTTACTCTGGAAACACCATATATTTT
D gene: TRBD2; V gene: TRBV27; clone size: .; J gene: TRBJ2-7; CDR3 protein: CASSFMSGKTYEQYF; CDR3 DNA: TGTGCCAGCAGTTTTATGAGCGGGAAAACCTACGAGCAGTACTTC
D gene: TRBD2; V gene: TRBV5-1; clone size: once; J gene: TRBJ2-5; CDR3 protein: CASSFGSGETKETQYF; CDR3 DNA: TGCGCCAGCAGCTTTGGTAGCGGGGAGACCAAAGAGACCCAGTACTTC
D gene: .; V gene: TRBV6-5; clone size: .; J gene: TRBJ2-7; CDR3 protein: CASSRGGYEQYF; CDR3 DNA: TGTGCCAGCAGCCGAGGGGGCTACGAGCAGTACTTC
D gene: .; V gene: TRBV2; clone size: .; J gene: TRBJ2-5; CDR3 protein: CASRGVQETQYF; CDR3 DNA: TGTGCCAGCAGAGGAGTACAAGAGACCCAGTACTTC
D gene: TRBD1; V gene: TRBV29-1; clone size: .; J gene: TRBJ2-2; CDR3 protein: CSVAGTGVTGELFF; CDR3 DNA: TGCAGCGTCGCCGGGACAGGGGTCACCGGGGAGCTGTTTTTT
D gene: TRBD1; V gene: TRBV7-2; clone size: .; J gene: TRBJ2-7; CDR3 protein: CASSAAGGGYEQYF; CDR3 DNA: TGTGCCAGCAGCGCGGCAGGGGGCGGCTACGAGCAGTACTTC
D gene: TRBD1; V gene: TRBV9; clone size: few; J gene: TRBJ1-1; CDR3 protein: CASSVENGDRAVTEAFF; CDR3 DNA: TGTGCCAGCAGCGTAGAGAATGGGGACAGGGCGGTCACTGAAGCTTTCTTT
D gene: TRBD1; V gene: TRBV9; clone size: .; J gene: TRBJ2-1; CDR3 protein: CASSAGTAYNEQFF; CDR3 DNA: TGTGCCAGCAGCGCAGGGACAGCCTACAATGAGCAGTTCTTC
D gene: .; V gene: TRBV30; clone size: .; J gene: TRBJ1-5; CDR3 protein: CACQQGNQPQHF; CDR3 DNA: TGTGCCTGCCAACAGGGAAATCAGCCCCAGCATTTT
D gene: .; V gene: TRBV6-6; clone size: .; J gene: TRBJ1-5; CDR3 protein: CASSYTGQSNQPQHF; CDR3 DNA: TGTGCCAGCAGTTACACGGGTCAAAGCAATCAGCCCCAGCATTTT
D gene: TRBD1; V gene: TRBV7-9; clone size: few; J gene: TRBJ2-3; CDR3 protein: CASSSGTGPWADTQYF; CDR3 DNA: TGTGCCAGCAGCTCTGGGACAGGTCCATGGGCAGATACGCAGTATTTT
D gene: .; V gene: TRBV9; clone size: .; J gene: TRBJ1-1; CDR3 protein: CASSVPTVPGAGTEAFF; CDR3 DNA: TGTGCCAGCAGCGTCCCGACGGTTCCAGGGGCGGGCACTGAAGCTTTCTTT
D gene: .; V gene: TRBV14; clone size: .; J gene: TRBJ1-2; CDR3 protein: CASSQNQASYGYTF; CDR3 DNA: TGTGCCAGCAGCCAAAACCAGGCGAGCTATGGCTACACCTTC
D gene: TRBD1; V gene: TRBV27; clone size: .; J gene: TRBJ1-1; CDR3 protein: CASSTDRGSTEAFF; CDR3 DNA: TGTGCCAGCAGTACGGACAGGGGCTCAACTGAAGCTTTCTTT
D gene: .; V gene: TRBV5-1; clone size: .; J gene: TRBJ2-1; CDR3 protein: CASSTGHYENNEQFF; CDR3 DNA: TGCGCCAGCAGCACAGGACACTACGAGAACAATGAGCAGTTCTTC
D gene: .; V gene: TRBV19; clone size: .; J gene: TRBJ1-6; CDR3 protein: CASSIDVDKDSYNSPLHF; CDR3 DNA: TGTGCCAGTAGTATAGATGTGGACAAGGACTCCTATAATTCACCCCTCCACTTT
D gene: .; V gene: TRBV2; clone size: few; J gene: TRBJ1-4; CDR3 protein: CASSDDSATNEKLFF; CDR3 DNA: TGTGCCAGCAGTGACGACAGTGCAACTAATGAAAAACTGTTTTTT
D gene: TRBD1; V gene: TRBV2; clone size: few; J gene: TRBJ1-5; CDR3 protein: CASHGTEPSNQPQHF; CDR3 DNA: TGTGCCAGCCATGGGACAGAACCTAGCAATCAGCCCCAGCATTTT
D gene: TRBD1; V gene: TRBV30; clone size: once; J gene: TRBJ1-6; CDR3 protein: CAWRGQGGGVKSPLHF; CDR3 DNA: TGTGCCTGGAGGGGACAGGGGGGAGGGGTAAAATCACCCCTCCACTTT
D gene: .; V gene: TRBV5-6; clone size: .; J gene: TRBJ2-5; CDR3 protein: CASSPGVLGGETQYF; CDR3 DNA: TGTGCCAGCAGCCCTGGGGTCTTAGGCGGGGAGACCCAGTACTTC
D gene: TRBD1; V gene: TRBV5-1; clone size: .; J gene: TRBJ1-1; CDR3 protein: CASSLDRGNTEAFF; CDR3 DNA: TGCGCCAGCAGCTTGGACAGGGGTAACACTGAAGCTTTCTTT
D gene: .; V gene: TRBV6-1; clone size: .; J gene: TRBJ1-5; CDR3 protein: CASTESSNQPQHF; CDR3 DNA: TGTGCCAGCACAGAAAGTAGCAATCAGCCCCAGCATTTT
D gene: TRBD1; V gene: TRBV13; clone size: .; J gene: TRBJ1-4; CDR3 protein: CASSISPWGQGAKFGGEKLFF; CDR3 DNA: TGTGCCAGCAGCATATCCCCGTGGGGACAGGGGGCAAAGTTTGGCGGTGAAAAACTGTTTTTT
D gene: .; V gene: TRBV2; clone size: .; J gene: TRBJ2-3; CDR3 protein: CASFLGAGYATDTQYF; CDR3 DNA: TGTGCCAGCTTTCTGGGCGCGGGGTATGCCACAGATACGCAGTATTTT
D gene: .; V gene: TRBV7-6; clone size: once; J gene: TRBJ2-7; CDR3 protein: CASSRDTDYEQYF; CDR3 DNA: TGTGCCAGCAGCCGGGACACGGACTACGAGCAGTACTTC
D gene: TRBD2; V gene: TRBV29-1; clone size: .; J gene: TRBJ2-3; CDR3 protein: CSIEGLAGVPDTQYF; CDR3 DNA: TGCAGCATTGAAGGACTAGCGGGAGTCCCAGATACGCAGTATTTT
D gene: TRBD2; V gene: TRBV5-4; clone size: .; J gene: TRBJ2-7; CDR3 protein: CASSLHSGSANYEQYF; CDR3 DNA: TGTGCCAGCAGCCTCCATAGCGGGAGCGCAAACTACGAGCAGTACTTC
D gene: TRBD1; V gene: TRBV27; clone size: .; J gene: TRBJ2-7; CDR3 protein: CASSSRRHRGNEQYF; CDR3 DNA: TGTGCCAGCAGTTCTCGGAGGCACAGGGGGAACGAGCAGTACTTC
D gene: TRBD2; V gene: TRBV6-1; clone size: .; J gene: TRBJ2-3; CDR3 protein: CASSVTSGSTDTQYF; CDR3 DNA: TGTGCCAGCAGTGTTACTAGCGGGAGCACAGATACGCAGTATTTT
D gene: TRBD2; V gene: TRBV5-1; clone size: .; J gene: TRBJ2-7; CDR3 protein: CASSSGGSGSTFAYEQYF; CDR3 DNA: TGCGCCAGCAGCTCCGGTGGAAGCGGGAGTACATTTGCCTACGAGCAGTACTTC
D gene: .; V gene: TRBV6-5; clone size: .; J gene: TRBJ2-3; CDR3 protein: CASSYRDFSTDTQYF; CDR3 DNA: TGTGCCAGCAGTTACAGGGACTTTAGCACAGATACGCAGTATTTT
D gene: .; V gene: TRBV6-5; clone size: .; J gene: TRBJ2-7; CDR3 protein: CASTRQGGSYEQYF; CDR3 DNA: TGTGCCAGCACCCGACAGGGAGGCTCCTACGAGCAGTACTTC
D gene: TRBD2; V gene: TRBV28; clone size: .; J gene: TRBJ2-1; CDR3 protein: CASSFPTSGAYNEQFF; CDR3 DNA: TGTGCCAGCAGTTTTCCGACTAGCGGGGCATACAATGAGCAGTTCTTC
D gene: TRBD1; V gene: TRBV9; clone size: .; J gene: TRBJ1-3; CDR3 protein: CASSKGTASGNTIYF; CDR3 DNA: TGTGCCAGCAGCAAGGGGACAGCCTCTGGAAACACCATATATTTT
D gene: .; V gene: TRBV9; clone size: .; J gene: TRBJ2-5; CDR3 protein: CASSAGGRSQETQYF; CDR3 DNA: TGTGCCAGCAGCGCCGGGGGACGGTCCCAAGAGACCCAGTACTTC
D gene: .; V gene: TRBV6-5; clone size: .; J gene: TRBJ2-4; CDR3 protein: CASSYSSPGDANIQYF; CDR3 DNA: TGTGCCAGCAGTTACTCGTCCCCGGGAGATGCTAACATTCAGTACTTC
D gene: TRBD1; V gene: TRBV28; clone size: .; J gene: TRBJ1-1; CDR3 protein: CASSLQGARTEAFF; CDR3 DNA: TGTGCCAGCAGTTTGCAGGGGGCCCGGACTGAAGCTTTCTTT
D gene: .; V gene: TRBV5-6; clone size: few; J gene: TRBJ1-1; CDR3 protein: CASSGRDGTLSTEAFF; CDR3 DNA: TGTGCCAGCAGCGGGCGGGACGGCACCTTGAGCACTGAAGCTTTCTTT
D gene: TRBD1; V gene: TRBV5-5; clone size: few; J gene: TRBJ1-1; CDR3 protein: CASSPETGLNTEAFF; CDR3 DNA: TGTGCCAGCAGCCCGGAGACAGGGTTGAACACTGAAGCTTTCTTT
D gene: .; V gene: TRBV19; clone size: .; J gene: TRBJ1-1; CDR3 protein: CASKRQWMNTEAFF; CDR3 DNA: TGTGCCAGTAAAAGACAGTGGATGAACACTGAAGCTTTCTTT